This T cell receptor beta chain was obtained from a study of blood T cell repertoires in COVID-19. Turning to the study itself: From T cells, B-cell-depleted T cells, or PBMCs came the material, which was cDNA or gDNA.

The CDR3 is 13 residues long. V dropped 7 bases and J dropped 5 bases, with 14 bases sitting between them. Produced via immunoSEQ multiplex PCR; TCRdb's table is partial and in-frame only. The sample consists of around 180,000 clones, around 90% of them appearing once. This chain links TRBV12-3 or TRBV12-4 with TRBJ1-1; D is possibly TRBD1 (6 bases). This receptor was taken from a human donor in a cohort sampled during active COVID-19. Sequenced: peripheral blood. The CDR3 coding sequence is TGTGCCAGCACAAAACAGGGATTTACTGAAGCTTTCTTT. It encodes CASTKQGFTEAFF.